The rows below give T cell receptor beta chains drawn from one sample of a study of response to subunit inactivated influenza vaccine. TCRdb itself ran the RT-PCR reads through MiXCR, one entry per CDR3 protein. The repertoire has some 850,000 distinct CDR3 sequences, 15% to 20% of them found once; the top ten carry 11%. The sequences come from PBMCs from blood, collected more than 4 days after vaccination. The receptor source for this set is a man aged 45-65 years who received an inactivated influenza vaccine. The CDR3 runs from the conserved cysteine through the conserved F or W.

CDR3 protein | J gene | V gene
CASSVALAGVEQFF | TRBJ2-1 | TRBV9
CSARVFRTSDTYEQYF | TRBJ2-7 | TRBV20-1
CASSYRDREVWGNPYNEQFF | TRBJ2-1 | TRBV5-1
CASSTYFRDRGRSGELFF | TRBJ2-2 | TRBV28
CASSTTGTGVNEQFF | TRBJ2-1 | TRBV5-1
CSARGGGRYGYTF | TRBJ1-2 | TRBV20-1
CASSGMGGYTF | TRBJ1-2 | TRBV9
CALPSGPSGRPGELFF | TRBJ2-2 | TRBV7-9
CSASGQKIEQYF | TRBJ2-7 | TRBV20-1
CASSYAGSGYTF | TRBJ1-2 | TRBV6-2/TRBV6-3
CASSPRTGMSEKLFF | TRBJ1-4 | TRBV27
CASSLGITSTDTQYF | TRBJ2-3 | TRBV7-2
CNVVVAGGKDYNEQFF | TRBJ2-1 | TRBV29-1
CASRPKLQYDFGSYNEQFF | TRBJ2-1 | TRBV6-1
CASSQDRQGGNTIYF | TRBJ1-3 | TRBV4-3
CASSYGGAYYNEQFF | TRBJ2-1 | TRBV12-3/TRBV12-4
CASSLVAGQQETQYF | TRBJ2-5 | TRBV5-1
CASSLAGLDGNTIYF | TRBJ1-3 | TRBV12-3/TRBV12-4
CASTKSPLEVTEAFF | TRBJ1-1 | TRBV19
CASSQGQGRFEQFF | TRBJ2-1 | TRBV4-1
CSVLEFPYGYTF | TRBJ1-2 | TRBV29-1
CASSGTRSSGANVLTF | TRBJ2-6 | TRBV6-1
CASSLGPGTGVFNEQFF | TRBJ2-1 | TRBV7-3
CASSQTGTQNTEAFF | TRBJ1-1 | TRBV3-1
CASSKRQGGETQYF | TRBJ2-5 | TRBV7-9
CSAPRGNYGYTF | TRBJ1-2 | TRBV20-1
CATSSGAQQYF | TRBJ2-7 | TRBV24-1
CASSKSAGDTQYF | TRBJ2-3 | TRBV21-1
CASSQYGTSSYNEQFF | TRBJ2-1 | TRBV3-1
CASSLMAGAPDTQYF | TRBJ2-3 | TRBV12-3/TRBV12-4
CASSLIASGGRETQYF | TRBJ2-5 | TRBV4-3
CSARVPHSGNVFF | TRBJ2-1 | TRBV20-1
CASSLDAGRKEYF | TRBJ2-7 | TRBV7-2
CSVAPRVTVYNEQFF | TRBJ2-1 | TRBV29-1
CASSYVDYYNEQFF | TRBJ2-1 | TRBV6-2/TRBV6-3
CASSQDQVRRGNYNEQFF | TRBJ2-1 | TRBV4-2
CSVGKGTDTGELFF | TRBJ2-2 | TRBV29-1
CASSSPDYEKLFF | TRBJ1-4 | TRBV7-8
CASTQSGGGNQPQHF | TRBJ1-5 | TRBV7-2
CASSLLASGSTDTQYF | TRBJ2-3 | TRBV27
CASSLARGGQKITYEQYF | TRBJ2-7 | TRBV7-6
CSARDLGTALSQYF | TRBJ2-7 | TRBV20-1
CASSLAPLDRDAEQYF | TRBJ2-7 | TRBV7-9
CASSWRADNEQFF | TRBJ2-1 | TRBV28
CSARDTIRGRTYEQYF | TRBJ2-7 | TRBV20-1
CASSQVGGTRPYEQYF | TRBJ2-7 | TRBV4-2
CASSLAYKNGELFF | TRBJ2-2 | TRBV7-2
CASSQPPGRQNMNTEAFF | TRBJ1-1 | TRBV4-2
CASQNGGLANYGYTF | TRBJ1-2 | TRBV12-3/TRBV12-4
CSVERLFSRAEAFF | TRBJ1-1 | TRBV29-1
CSARGGTGGNTGELFF | TRBJ2-2 | TRBV20-1
CASSLRGAGDYGYTF | TRBJ1-2 | TRBV5-1
CASSLLAGPWDTQYF | TRBJ2-3 | TRBV11-1
CASSDGVAGGDTDTQYF | TRBJ2-3 | TRBV25-1